Presented here are 3 T cell receptor beta chains from one specimen sequenced in a study of blood T cell repertoires in COVID-19. Sequenced by immunoSEQ multiplex PCR; TCRdb stores in-frame clones only, minus some. In the table there are some 280,000 clones, 85% of which are singletons. Material for sequencing was peripheral blood. These receptors all stem from a woman in her forties or fifties with active or convalescent COVID-19.

The CDR3 protein is CAWSVGAGPPGNTIYF. The CDR3 nucleotides read TGTGCCTGGAGTGTGGGCGCAGGCCCGCCCGGAAACACCATATATTTT. The chain uses TRBV30 and TRBJ1-3; D is unresolved. The CDR3 runs 16 residues. From germline, CDR1 is GTSNPN and CDR2 SVGIG (reference sequence). The V and J ends lost 0 bases and 4 bases respectively, with 16 bases between them.

V is TRBV30 and J is TRBJ1-2; 7 positions agree with TRBD1. With V trimmed by 2 bases and J by 9 bases, 9 bases remained unmatched. Germline CDR1 is GTSNPN and CDR2 is SVGIG (reference sequence). The CDR3 is 13 amino acids. CDR3: CAWSRGTVSRYTF. The CDR3 DNA reads TGTGCCTGGAGTAGGGGGACAGTCTCTCGCTACACCTTC. Based on the CDR3 plus reference TRBV30 and TRBJ1-2, the full variable domain is SQTIHQWPATLVQPVGSPLSLECTVEGTSNPNLYWYRQAAGRGLQLLFYSVGIGQISSEVPQNLSASRPQDRQFILSSKKLLLSDSGFYLCAWSRGTVSRYTFGSGTRLTVV.

The DNA of the CDR3 is TGTGCCAGCAGCCCCATCAAGCAGACCCAGTACTTC. It yields the protein CASSPIKQTQYF. J is TRBJ2-5 and V is TRBV5-8; D ambiguous. The CDR3 covers 12 residues. With 4 bases removed from V and 6 bases from J, the gap between germline ends came to 10 bases. Germline-derived CDR1 and CDR2 are SGHTS and YDEGEE.